This T cell receptor beta chain derives from a study of blood T cell repertoires in COVID-19 (dated by TCRdb to about 2020). Background for the entire study: Samples covering the acute and convalescent phases of COVID-19 were provided by collaborators in the United States, Italy and Spain. The material from the prospective study consisted of cDNA or gDNA derived from T cells, B-cell-depleted T cells, or PBMCs. Deeply sampled blood TCRbeta repertoires from subjects exposed to, actively infected with, or recovered from COVID-19 were included in the dataset. The repertoires were made available in a free public database intended to serve as a resource for research on the immune response to SARS-CoV-2. Samples came from the ongoing ImmuneRACE study (first 160 participants) plus 1,254 subjects from 6 global collaborators. Nearly every sample came with metadata listing a de-identified subject ID, COVID-19 status, age in years and sex. Where HLA class I and class II types were available, the types were taken from metadata supplied by the sample provider, not from assay-based typing.

A word on this clone: The antigen this receptor binds is unknown. Nothing much larger sits one base from this clone, and base qualities are not available.

The germline V end is reduced by 2 bases and the J end by 4 bases; junction bases left unmatched: 2. Taken from the germline V gene, the CDR1 and CDR2 loops are ENHRY and SYGVKD. Spanning cysteine to phenylalanine, the CDR3 consists of 15 amino acids. Just CDR3 DNA is preserved here, 45 bases in frame from base 1. At one collaborating source in Seattle, patients were enrolled during active infection and were followed longitudinally through the course of disease. Each collaborating institution followed its own protocols to collect whole blood in K2EDTA tubes. For TCRbeta analysis, collaborators shipped samples in one of three forms: frozen whole blood, isolated PBMCs, or DNA extracted from either of those sample types. The full study reports these points: Clinical and demographic metadata were provided uncurated, with the amount varying by source and participant.

The immunoSEQ Assay, a bias-controlled multiplex PCR, was used to amplify TCRbeta CDR3 regions from genomic DNA. As for the original processing: The number of nucleated cells in each sample was estimated from the amplification of reference gene primers within the assay. To quantify the absolute abundance of each unique TCRbeta CDR3 rearrangement, sequence reads were collapsed and filtered. For each sample, productive Simpson clonality was calculated as the square root of Simpson's diversity index over productive rearrangements. The source is immuneACCESS, and TCRdb retained only in-frame sequences with V and J called. Part of the clones is not carried over; for the studies checked, unresolved V genes explain less than half of this, and the remainder is unexplained. The V and J calls and clone size were taken over from that table, and D and trimming were inferred from the DNA. This sample gives some 200,000 clones in total; approximately 81% of them show up just once. The leading ten clones occupy more than 9% of the sample.

This TCR was recovered from a woman aged 80 or over with COVID-19, enrolled during active disease. The sample was peripheral blood. The chain is encoded by TRBV10-3 joined to TRBJ1-2; TRBD1 lines up with 12 middle nucleotides. The DNA sequence reads TGTGCCATCAGTGAGAGGGACAGGGGGCTCTATGGCTACACCTTC. Translated, this gives CAISERDRGLYGYTF.